This T cell receptor beta chain was retrieved from a study of siplizumab effects on memory and regulatory T cells. About the research overall: Paired mixed lymphocyte reactions were set up, with siplizumab at about 0.99 ug/mL or without drug. General study points: Relative to controls at roughly 26%, mappable alloreactive CD4+ clones exhibited a mean Treg-derived proportion of approximately 68% with siplizumab.

This clone has more than one count but fewer than ten. Its antigen is not identified. The mixed lymphocyte reaction cells were held in coculture (37°C) for approximately 6 days. The protocol was immunoSEQ multiplex PCR, while the TCRdb copy is restricted to in-frame clones and leaves out a portion. The sample shows approximately 13,000 clones, 30% to 40% of them seen only once. Germline values: CDR1 MNHNY, CDR2 SVGAGI (reference sequence). The CDR3 has 15 residues. The ends were cut back, 4 bases at V and 1 base at J, with 10 bases in the middle. Sequencing used CFSE-low (dividing) CD8+ T cells sorted from an allogeneic mixed lymphocyte reaction. This TCR derives from a human donor in good health; the cells came from an allogeneic mixed lymphocyte reaction. The V gene is TRBV6-6, the J gene TRBJ2-2; tentative D call: TRBD1 (6 bases). The CDR3 DNA follows: TGTGCCAGCAGTTTCGGGACAATGAACACCGGGGAGCTGTTTTTT. Translating gives CASSFGTMNTGELFF.